The entry below describes one TCR beta chain. This sample was included in a study of blood T cell repertoires in COVID-19. Study information: The origin of the acute and convalescent COVID-19 samples was the United States, Italy and Spain. T cells, B-cell-depleted T cells, or PBMCs supplied cDNA or gDNA.

TCRdb's copy holds only in-frame clones and misses some; the assay was immunoSEQ multiplex PCR. The sample has a few hundred thousand clones, about 79% seen once; the top ten hold roughly 1.3%. This CDR3 is built from 13 residues. V lost 7 bases, J lost 3 bases, and 3 bases stayed unmatched. In germline, CDR1 is ENHRY, CDR2 SYGVKD. Enrolled through a virtual design, the participants were between 18 and 89 years of age and came from fewer than 30 US areas. The receptor was isolated from a woman aged 35 to 49 with acute COVID-19. The chain links TRBV10-3 to TRBJ2-5, with 9 bases matching TRBD1. The sample was PBMCs or T cells enriched from blood (not recorded which). DNA of the CDR3: TGTGCCATCAACAGGGACAGGGAAGAGACCCAGTACTTC. The encoded protein is CAINRDREETQYF.